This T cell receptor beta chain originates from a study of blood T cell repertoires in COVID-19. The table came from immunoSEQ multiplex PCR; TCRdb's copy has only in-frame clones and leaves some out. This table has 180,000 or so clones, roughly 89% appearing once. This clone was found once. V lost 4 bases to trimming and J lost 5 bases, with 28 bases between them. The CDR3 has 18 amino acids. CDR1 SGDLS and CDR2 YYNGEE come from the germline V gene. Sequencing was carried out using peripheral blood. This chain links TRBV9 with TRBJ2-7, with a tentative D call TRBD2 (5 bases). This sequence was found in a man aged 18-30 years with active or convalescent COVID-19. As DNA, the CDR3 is TGTGCCAGCAGCCAGAACGGGCCAGGCTTTGTTGGAGGAGACGAGCAGTACTTC. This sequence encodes CASSQNGPGFVGGDEQYF.